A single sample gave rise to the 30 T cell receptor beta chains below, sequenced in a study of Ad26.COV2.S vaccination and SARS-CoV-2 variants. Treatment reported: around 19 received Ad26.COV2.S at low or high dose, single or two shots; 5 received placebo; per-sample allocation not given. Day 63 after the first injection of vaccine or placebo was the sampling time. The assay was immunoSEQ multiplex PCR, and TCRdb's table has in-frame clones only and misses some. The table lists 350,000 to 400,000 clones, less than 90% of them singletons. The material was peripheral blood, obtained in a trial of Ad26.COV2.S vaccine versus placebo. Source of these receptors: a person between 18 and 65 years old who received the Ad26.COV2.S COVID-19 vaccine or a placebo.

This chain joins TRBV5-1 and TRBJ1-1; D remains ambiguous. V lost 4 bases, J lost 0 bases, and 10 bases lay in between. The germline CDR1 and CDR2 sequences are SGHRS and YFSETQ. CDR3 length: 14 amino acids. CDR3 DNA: TGCGCCAGCAGCATAGACGGATTGAACACTGAAGCTTTCTTT. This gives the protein CASSIDGLNTEAFF. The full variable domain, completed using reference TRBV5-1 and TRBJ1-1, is KAGVTQTPRYLIKTRGQQVTLSCSPISGHRSVSWYQQTPGQGLQFLFEYFSETQRNKGNFPGRFSGRQFSNSRSEMNVSTLELGDSALYLCASSIDGLNTEAFFGQGTRLTVV.

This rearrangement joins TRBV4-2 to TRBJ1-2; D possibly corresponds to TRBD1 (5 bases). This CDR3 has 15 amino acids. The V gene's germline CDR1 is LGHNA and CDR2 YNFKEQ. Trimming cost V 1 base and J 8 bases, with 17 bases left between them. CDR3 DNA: TGTGCCAGCAGCCAAGCAACAGGCGATTTGTACGGCTACACCTTC. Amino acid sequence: CASSQATGDLYGYTF.

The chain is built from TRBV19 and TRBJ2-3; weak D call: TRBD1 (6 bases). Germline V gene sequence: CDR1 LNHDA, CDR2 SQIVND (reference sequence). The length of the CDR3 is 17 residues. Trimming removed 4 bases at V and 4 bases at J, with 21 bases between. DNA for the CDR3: TGTGCCAGTAGTACCATGACCGACAGGTTCGGTCCAGATACGCAGTATTTT. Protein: CASSTMTDRFGPDTQYF.

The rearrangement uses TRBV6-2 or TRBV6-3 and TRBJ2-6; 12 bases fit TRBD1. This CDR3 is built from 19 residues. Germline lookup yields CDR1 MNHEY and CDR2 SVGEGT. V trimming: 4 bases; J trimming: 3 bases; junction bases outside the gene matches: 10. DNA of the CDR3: TGTGCCAGCAGTTCATCCCCGGGGACAGGGGGCTTTGGGGCCAACGTCCTGACTTTC. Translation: CASSSSPGTGGFGANVLTF.

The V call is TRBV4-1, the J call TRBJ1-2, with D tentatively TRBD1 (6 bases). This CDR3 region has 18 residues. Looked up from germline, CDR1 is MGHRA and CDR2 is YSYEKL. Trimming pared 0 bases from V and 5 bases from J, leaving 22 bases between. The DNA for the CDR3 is TGCGCCAGCAGCCAAGACAGACCACAGGGTAACCCCTTATATGGCTACACCTTC. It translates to CASSQDRPQGNPLYGYTF.

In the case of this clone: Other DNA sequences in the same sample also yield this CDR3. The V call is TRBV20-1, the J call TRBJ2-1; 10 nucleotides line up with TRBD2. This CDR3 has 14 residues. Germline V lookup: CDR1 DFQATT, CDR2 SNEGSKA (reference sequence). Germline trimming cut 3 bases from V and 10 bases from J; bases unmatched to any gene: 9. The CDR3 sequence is CSASNQRGGREQFF. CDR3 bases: TGCAGTGCTAGTAACCAGCGGGGGGGCCGCGAGCAGTTCTTC.

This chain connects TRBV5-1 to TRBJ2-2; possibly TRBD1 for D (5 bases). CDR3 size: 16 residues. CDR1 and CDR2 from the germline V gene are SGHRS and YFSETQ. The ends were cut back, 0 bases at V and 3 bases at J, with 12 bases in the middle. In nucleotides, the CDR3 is TGCGCCAGCAGCTTGGTCCCAGGGTTGGACACCGGGGAGCTGTTTTTT. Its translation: CASSLVPGLDTGELFF.

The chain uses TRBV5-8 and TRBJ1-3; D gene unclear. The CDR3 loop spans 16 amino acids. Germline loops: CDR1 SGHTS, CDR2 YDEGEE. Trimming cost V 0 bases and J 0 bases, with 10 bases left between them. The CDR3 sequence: CASSLAAVSSGNTIYF. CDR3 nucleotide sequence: TGTGCCAGCAGCTTGGCGGCGGTAAGCTCTGGAAACACCATATATTTT. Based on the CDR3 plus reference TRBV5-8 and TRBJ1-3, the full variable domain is EAGVTQSPTHLIKTRGQQATLRCSPISGHTSVYWYQQALGLGLQFLLWYDEGEERNRGNFPPRFSGRQFPNYSSELNVNALELEDSALYLCASSLAAVSSGNTIYFGEGSWLTVV.

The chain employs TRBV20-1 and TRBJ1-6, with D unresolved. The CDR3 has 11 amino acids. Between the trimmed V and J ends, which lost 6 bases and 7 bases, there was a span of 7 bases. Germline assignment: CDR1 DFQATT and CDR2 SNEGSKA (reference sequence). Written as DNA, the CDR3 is TGCAGTGCAGAAGGGAATTCACCCCTCCACTTT. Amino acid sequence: CSAEGNSPLHF.

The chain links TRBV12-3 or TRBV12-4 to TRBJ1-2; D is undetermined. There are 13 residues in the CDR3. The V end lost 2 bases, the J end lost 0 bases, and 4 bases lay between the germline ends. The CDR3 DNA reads TGTGCCAGCAGTTTAAGGACTAACTATGGCTACACCTTC. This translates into CASSLRTNYGYTF.

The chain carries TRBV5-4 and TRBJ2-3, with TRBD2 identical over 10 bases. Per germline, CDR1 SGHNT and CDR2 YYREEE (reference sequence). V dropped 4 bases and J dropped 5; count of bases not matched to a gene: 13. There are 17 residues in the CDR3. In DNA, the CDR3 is TGTGCCAGCAGCCAAATGGGAGCGGGGGGGCGGAAAGATACGCAGTATTTT. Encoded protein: CASSQMGAGGRKDTQYF.

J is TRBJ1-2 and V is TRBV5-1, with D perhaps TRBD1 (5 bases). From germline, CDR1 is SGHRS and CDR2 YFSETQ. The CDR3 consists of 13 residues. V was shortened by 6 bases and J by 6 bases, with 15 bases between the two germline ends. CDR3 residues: CASNYGGGDGYTF. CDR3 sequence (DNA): TGCGCCAGCAACTACGGGGGAGGGGATGGCTACACCTTC.

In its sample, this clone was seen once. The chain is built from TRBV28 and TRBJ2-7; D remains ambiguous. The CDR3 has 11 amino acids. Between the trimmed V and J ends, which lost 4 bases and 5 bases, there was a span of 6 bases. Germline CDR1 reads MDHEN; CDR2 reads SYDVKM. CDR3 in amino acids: CASSSLDEQYF. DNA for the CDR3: TGTGCCAGCAGTTCCCTGGACGAGCAGTACTTC.

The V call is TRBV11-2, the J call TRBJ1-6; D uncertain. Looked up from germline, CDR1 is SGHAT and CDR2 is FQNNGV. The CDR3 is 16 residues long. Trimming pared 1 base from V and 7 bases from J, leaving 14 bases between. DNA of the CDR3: TGTGCCAGCAGCTTAGTTCAAGCGCGTTTGAATTCACCCCTCCACTTT. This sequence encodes CASSLVQARLNSPLHF.

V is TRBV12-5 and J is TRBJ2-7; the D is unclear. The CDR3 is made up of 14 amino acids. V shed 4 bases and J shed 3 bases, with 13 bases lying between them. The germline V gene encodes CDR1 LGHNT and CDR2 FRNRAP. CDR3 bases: TGTGCTAGTGGTTCGCTCCTAAAGGGCTACGAGCAGTACTTC. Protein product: CASGSLLKGYEQYF.

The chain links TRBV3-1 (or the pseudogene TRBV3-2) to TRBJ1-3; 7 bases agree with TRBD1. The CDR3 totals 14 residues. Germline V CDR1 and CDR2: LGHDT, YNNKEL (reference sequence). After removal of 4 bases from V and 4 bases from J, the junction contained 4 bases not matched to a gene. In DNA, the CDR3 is TGTGCCAGCAGCCCCAGGGGGACCGGAAACACCATATATTTT. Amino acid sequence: CASSPRGTGNTIYF.

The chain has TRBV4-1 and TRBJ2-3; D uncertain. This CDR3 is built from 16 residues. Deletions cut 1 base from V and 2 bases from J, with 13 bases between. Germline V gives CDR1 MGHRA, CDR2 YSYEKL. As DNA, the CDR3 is TGCGCCAGCAGCCAAGTTCCAGGTGCATACACAGATACGCAGTATTTT. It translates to CASSQVPGAYTDTQYF.

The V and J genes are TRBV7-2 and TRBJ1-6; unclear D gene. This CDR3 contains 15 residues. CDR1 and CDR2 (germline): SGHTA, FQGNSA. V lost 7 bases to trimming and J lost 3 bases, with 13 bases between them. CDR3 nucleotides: TGTGCCAGCACCTCGAGTGCGGACTATAATTCACCCCTCCACTTT. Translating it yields CASTSSADYNSPLHF.

The CDR3 bases are TGCAGCGTCCAGGGCCCCACTGAAGCTTTCTTT. Amino acids: CSVQGPTEAFF. The gene calls are TRBV29-1 and TRBJ1-1, with D maybe TRBD1 (5 bases). The CDR3 extends over 11 amino acids. Looked up from germline, CDR1 is SQVTM and CDR2 is ANQGSEA. V was shortened by 6 bases and J by 4 bases, with 9 bases between the two germline ends. The whole variable domain, filled in from reference TRBV29-1 and TRBJ1-1, reads SAVISQKPSRDICQRGTSLTIQCQVDSQVTMMFWYRQQPGQSLTLIATANQGSEATYESGFVIDKFPISRPNLTFSTLTVSNMSPEDSSIYLCSVQGPTEAFFGQGTRLTVV.

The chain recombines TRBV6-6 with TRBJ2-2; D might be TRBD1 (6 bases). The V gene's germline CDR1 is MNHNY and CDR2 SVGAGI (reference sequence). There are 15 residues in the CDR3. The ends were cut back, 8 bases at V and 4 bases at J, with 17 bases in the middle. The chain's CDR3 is CASRSGEFRTGELFF. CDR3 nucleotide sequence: TGTGCCAGCCGTTCAGGGGAATTTCGCACCGGGGAGCTGTTTTTT.

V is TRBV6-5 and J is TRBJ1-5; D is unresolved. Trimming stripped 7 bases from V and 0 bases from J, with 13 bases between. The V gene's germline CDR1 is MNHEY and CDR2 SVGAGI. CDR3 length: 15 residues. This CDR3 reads CASTAPRSSNQPQHF. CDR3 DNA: TGTGCCAGCACCGCACCCCGGAGTAGCAATCAGCCCCAGCATTTT.

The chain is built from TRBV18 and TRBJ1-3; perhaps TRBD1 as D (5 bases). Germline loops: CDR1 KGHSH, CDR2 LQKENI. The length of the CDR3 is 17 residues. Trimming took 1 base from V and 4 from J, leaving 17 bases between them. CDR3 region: CASSPLGSGTQGNTIYF. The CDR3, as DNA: TGTGCCAGCTCACCACTGGGCTCCGGGACCCAGGGAAACACCATATATTTT.

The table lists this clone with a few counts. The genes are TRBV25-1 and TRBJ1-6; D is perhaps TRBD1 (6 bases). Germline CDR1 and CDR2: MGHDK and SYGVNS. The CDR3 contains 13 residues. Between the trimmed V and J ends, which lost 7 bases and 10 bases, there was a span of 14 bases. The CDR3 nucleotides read TGTGCCAGCACCGGGCCAGGGGCCTCACCCCTCCACTTT. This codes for CASTGPGASPLHF.

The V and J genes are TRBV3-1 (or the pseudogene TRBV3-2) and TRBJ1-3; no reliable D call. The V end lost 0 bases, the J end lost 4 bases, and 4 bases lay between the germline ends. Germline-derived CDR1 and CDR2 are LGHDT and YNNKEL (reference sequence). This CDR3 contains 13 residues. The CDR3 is CASSQDLGNTIYF. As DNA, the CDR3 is TGTGCCAGCAGCCAAGATTTGGGAAACACCATATATTTT.

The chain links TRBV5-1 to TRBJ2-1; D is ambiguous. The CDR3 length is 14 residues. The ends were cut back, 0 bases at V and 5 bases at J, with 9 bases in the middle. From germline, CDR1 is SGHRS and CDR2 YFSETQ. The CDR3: CASSLGLPNNEQFF. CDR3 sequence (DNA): TGCGCCAGCAGCTTGGGACTCCCCAACAATGAGCAGTTCTTC.

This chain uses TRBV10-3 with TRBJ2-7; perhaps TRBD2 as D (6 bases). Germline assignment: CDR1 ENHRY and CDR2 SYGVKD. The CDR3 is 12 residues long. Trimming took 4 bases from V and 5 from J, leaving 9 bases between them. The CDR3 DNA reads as TGTGCCATCAGTGCAGCGGGCCACGAGCAGTACTTC. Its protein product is CAISAAGHEQYF.

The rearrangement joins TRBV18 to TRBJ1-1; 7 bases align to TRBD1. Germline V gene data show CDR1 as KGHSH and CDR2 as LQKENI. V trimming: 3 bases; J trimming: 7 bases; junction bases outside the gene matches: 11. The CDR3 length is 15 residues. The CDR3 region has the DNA TGTGCCAGCTCACCTAACAGGGGCCTCGGGGGTGAAGCTTTCTTT. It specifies CASSPNRGLGGEAFF.

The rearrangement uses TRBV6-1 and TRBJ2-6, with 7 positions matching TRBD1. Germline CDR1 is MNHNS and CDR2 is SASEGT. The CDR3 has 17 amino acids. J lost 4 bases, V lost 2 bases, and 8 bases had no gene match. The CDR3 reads CASSEWATGIGANVLTF. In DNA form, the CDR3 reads TGTGCCAGCAGTGAATGGGCGACAGGGATCGGGGCCAACGTCCTGACTTTC.

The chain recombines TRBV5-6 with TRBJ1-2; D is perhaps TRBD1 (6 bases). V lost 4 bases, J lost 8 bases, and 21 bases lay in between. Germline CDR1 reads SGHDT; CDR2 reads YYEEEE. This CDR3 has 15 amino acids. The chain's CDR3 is CASSLKGGRAIGYTF. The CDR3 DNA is TGTGCCAGCAGCCTTAAGGGGGGCAGGGCTATCGGCTACACCTTC. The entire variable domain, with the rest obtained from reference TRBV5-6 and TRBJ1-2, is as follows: DAGVTQSPTHLIKTRGQQVTLRCSPKSGHDTVSWYQQALGQGPQFIFQYYEEEERQRGNFPDRFSGHQFPNYSSELNVNALLLGDSALYLCASSLKGGRAIGYTFGSGTRLTVV.

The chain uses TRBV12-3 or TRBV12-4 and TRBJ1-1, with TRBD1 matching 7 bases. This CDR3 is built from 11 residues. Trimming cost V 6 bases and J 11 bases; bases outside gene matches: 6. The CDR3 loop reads CASSLTGRAFF. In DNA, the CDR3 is TGTGCCAGCAGCCTGACAGGGCGGGCTTTCTTT.